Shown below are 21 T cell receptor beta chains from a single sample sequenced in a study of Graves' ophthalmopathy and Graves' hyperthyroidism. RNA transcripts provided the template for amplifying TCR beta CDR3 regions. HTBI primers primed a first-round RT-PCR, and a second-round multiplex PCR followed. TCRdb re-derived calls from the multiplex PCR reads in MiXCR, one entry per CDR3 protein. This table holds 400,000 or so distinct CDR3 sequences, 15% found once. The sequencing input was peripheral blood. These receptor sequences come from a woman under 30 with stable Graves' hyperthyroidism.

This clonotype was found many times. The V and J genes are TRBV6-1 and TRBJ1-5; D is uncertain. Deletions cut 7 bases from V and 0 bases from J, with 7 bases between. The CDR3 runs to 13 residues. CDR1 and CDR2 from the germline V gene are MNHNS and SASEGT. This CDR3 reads CASTDNSNQPQHF. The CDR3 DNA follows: TGTGCCAGCACCGACAATAGCAATCAGCCCCAGCATTTT.

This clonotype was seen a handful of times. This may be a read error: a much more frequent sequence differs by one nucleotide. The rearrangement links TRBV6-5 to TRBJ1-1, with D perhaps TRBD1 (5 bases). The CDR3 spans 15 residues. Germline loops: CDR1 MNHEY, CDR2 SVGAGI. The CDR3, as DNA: TGTGCCGGCAGTTACTCGACAGTACTGAACACTGAAGCTTTCTTT. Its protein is CAGSYSTVLNTEAFF.

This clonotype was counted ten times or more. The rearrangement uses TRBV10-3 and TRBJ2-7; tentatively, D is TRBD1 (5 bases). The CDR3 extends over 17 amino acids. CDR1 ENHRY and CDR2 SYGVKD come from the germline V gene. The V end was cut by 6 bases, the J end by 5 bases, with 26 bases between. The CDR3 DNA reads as TGTGCCATCAGCGATCCCAGGCAGGGAAGTATCGGCCACGAGCAGTACTTC. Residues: CAISDPRQGSIGHEQYF.

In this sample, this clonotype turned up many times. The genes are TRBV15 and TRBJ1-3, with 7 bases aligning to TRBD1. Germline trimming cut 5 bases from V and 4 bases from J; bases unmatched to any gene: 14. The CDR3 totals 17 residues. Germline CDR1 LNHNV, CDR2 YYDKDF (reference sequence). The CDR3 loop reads CATSARQGTNPGNTIYF. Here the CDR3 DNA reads TGTGCCACCAGCGCCCGACAGGGCACAAACCCCGGAAACACCATATATTTT.

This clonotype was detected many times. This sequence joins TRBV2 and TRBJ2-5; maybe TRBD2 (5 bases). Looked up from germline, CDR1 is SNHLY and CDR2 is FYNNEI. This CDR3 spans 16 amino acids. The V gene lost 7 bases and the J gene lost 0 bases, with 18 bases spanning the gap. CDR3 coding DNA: TGTGCCAGCACTACCGGGATTTTGCTGGACCAAGAGACCCAGTACTTC. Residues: CASTTGILLDQETQYF.

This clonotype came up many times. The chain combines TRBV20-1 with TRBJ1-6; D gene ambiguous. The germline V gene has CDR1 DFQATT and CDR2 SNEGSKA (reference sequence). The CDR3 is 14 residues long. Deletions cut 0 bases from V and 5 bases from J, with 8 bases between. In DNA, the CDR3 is TGCAGTGCTAGAGATTGGCGGGATAATTCACCCCTCCACTTT. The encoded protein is CSARDWRDNSPLHF.

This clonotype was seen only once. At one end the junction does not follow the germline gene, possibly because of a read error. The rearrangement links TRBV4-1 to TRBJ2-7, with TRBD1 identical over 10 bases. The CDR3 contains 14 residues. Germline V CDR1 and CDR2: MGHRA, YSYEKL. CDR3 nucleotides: TGCGCCGGCAGCCAAGGGGACAGGGGAGTTGAGCAGTACTTC. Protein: CAGSQGDRGVEQYF.

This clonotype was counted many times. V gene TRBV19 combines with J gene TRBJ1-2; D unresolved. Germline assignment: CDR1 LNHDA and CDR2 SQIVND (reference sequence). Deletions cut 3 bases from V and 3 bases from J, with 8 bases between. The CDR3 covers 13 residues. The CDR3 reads CASSMQGYYGYTF. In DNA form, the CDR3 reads TGTGCCAGTAGTATGCAAGGGTACTATGGCTACACCTTC.

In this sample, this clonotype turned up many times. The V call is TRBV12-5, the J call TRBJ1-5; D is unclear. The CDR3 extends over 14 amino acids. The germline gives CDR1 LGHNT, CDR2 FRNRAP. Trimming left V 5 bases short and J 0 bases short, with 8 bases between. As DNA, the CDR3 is TGTGCTAGTGGTCCAGGATATAGCAATCAGCCCCAGCATTTT. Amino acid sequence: CASGPGYSNQPQHF.

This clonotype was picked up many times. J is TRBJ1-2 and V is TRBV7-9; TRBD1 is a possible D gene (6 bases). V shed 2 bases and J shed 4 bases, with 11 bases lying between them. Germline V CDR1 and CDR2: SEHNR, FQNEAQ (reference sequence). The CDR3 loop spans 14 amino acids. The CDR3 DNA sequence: TGTGCCAGCAGCTTAAGGTGGACAGCCTATGGCTACACCTTC. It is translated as CASSLRWTAYGYTF.

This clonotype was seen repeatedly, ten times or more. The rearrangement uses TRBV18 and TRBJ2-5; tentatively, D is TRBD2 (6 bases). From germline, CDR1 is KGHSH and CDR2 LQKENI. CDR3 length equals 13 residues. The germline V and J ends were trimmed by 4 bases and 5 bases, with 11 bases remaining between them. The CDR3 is CASSRPGGETQYF. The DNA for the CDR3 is TGTGCCAGCTCACGGCCCGGAGGGGAGACCCAGTACTTC.

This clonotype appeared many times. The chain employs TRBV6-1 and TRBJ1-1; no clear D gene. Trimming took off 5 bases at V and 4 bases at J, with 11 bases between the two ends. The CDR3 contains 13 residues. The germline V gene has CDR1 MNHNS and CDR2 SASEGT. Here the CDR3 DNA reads TGTGCCAGCAGTAGACACGGCGGCACTGAAGCTTTCTTT. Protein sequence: CASSRHGGTEAFF.

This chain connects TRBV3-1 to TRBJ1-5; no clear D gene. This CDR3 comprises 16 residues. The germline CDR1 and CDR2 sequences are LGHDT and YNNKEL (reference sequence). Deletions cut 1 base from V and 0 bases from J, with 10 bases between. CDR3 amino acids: CASSQGSTRSNQPQHF. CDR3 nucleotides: TGTGCCAGCAGCCAAGGCTCTACTCGTAGCAATCAGCCCCAGCATTTT.

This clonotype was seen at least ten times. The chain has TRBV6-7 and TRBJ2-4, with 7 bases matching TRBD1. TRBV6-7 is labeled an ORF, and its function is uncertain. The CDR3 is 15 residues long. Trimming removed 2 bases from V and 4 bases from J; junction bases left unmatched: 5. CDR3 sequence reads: CASSYGDRRKNIQYF. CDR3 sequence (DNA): TGTGCCAGCAGTTACGGGGACAGAAGAAAAAACATTCAGTACTTC.

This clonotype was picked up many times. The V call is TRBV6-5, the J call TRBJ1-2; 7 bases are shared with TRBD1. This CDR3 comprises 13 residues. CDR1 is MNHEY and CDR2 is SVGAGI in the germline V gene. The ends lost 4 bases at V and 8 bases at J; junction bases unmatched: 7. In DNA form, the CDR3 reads TGTGCCAGCAGTTCCTCGACAGGGTGGGGCTACACCTTC. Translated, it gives CASSSSTGWGYTF.

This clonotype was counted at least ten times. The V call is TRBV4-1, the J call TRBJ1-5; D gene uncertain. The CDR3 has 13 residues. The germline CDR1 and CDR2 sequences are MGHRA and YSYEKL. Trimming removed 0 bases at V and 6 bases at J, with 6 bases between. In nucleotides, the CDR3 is TGCGCCAGCAGCCAAGACGGGGTTCAGCCCCAGCATTTT. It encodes CASSQDGVQPQHF.

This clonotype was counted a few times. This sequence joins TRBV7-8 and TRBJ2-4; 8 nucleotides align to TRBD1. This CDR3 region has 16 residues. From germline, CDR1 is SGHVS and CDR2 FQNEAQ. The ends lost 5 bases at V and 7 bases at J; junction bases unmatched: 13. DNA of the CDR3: TGTGCCAGCAGCAGGGGGACAGGTGGGGATTGGAACATTCAGTACTTC. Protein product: CASSRGTGGDWNIQYF.

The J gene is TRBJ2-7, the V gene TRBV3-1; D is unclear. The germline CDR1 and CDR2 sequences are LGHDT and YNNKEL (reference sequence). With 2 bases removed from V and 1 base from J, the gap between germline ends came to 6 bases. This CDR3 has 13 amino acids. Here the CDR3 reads CASSQLDSYEQYF. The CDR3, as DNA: TGTGCCAGCAGCCAACTAGATTCCTACGAGCAGTACTTC.

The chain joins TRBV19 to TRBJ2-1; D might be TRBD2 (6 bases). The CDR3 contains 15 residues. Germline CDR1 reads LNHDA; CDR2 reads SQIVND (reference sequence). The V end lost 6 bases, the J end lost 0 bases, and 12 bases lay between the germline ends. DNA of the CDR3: TGTGCCAGTAGCCCCGGGGGTAGCTCCTACAATGAGCAGTTCTTC. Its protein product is CASSPGGSSYNEQFF.

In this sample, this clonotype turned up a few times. The CDR3 spells CASSTQGGGGHGYTF. The CDR3 DNA reads as TGTGCCAGCAGCACGCAGGGGGGGGGAGGCCATGGCTACACCTTC. The gene calls are TRBV6-1 and TRBJ1-2, with 7 bases matching TRBD1. The CDR3 is 15 amino acids. With 6 bases clipped from V and 6 bases from J, the junction kept 13 bases outside the gene matches. Germline lookup yields CDR1 MNHNS and CDR2 SASEGT.

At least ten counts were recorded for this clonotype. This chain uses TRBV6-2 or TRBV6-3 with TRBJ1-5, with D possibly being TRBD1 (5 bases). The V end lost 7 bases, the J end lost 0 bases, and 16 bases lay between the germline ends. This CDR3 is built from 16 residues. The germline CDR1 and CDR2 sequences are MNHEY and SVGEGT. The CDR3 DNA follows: TGTGCCAGCATTCAGGGTGGAGGATATAGCAATCAGCCCCAGCATTTT. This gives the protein CASIQGGGYSNQPQHF.